These 31 T cell receptor beta chains share one sample of origin, sequenced in a study of tumor and adjacent non-tumor tissue in lung cancer. A modified ARM-PCR protocol with three rounds of nested PCR amplified TCRbeta. TCRdb re-called the multiplex PCR reads through MiXCR, storing one row per CDR3 protein. This sample has roughly 43,000 distinct CDR3 sequences; 60% occur once, and the top ten carry 45% to 50%. No cell sorting was done before RNA was extracted from the tissue. This non-tumor lung sample came from over 3 cm beyond the tumor edge. Sequenced material: distant non-tumor lung tissue. The receptors were sampled from a man between 50 and 59 years old with non-small cell lung cancer.

Concerning this clonotype itself: The junction and the germline gene differ at one end; a read error may be behind it. V gene TRBV20-1 combines with J gene TRBJ2-7; the match to TRBD1 covers 9 bases. CDR1 is DFQATT, CDR2 SNEGSKA, per germline (reference sequence). The CDR3 covers 13 residues. The CDR3 DNA reads as TGCAGTACTAGGGGGACAGGGTTTTATGAGCAGTACTTC. Translated, it gives CSTRGTGFYEQYF.

On this clonotype: A junction end diverges from the germline sequence, so it may reflect a read error. The chain couples TRBV4-1 to TRBJ2-1, with D possibly matching TRBD1 (6 bases). This CDR3 is 17 amino acids long. From germline, CDR1 is MGHRA and CDR2 YSYEKL. As DNA, the CDR3 is TGCGCCAGCAGCCAAGACCCGGCACAGGGCGTTTACAATGTGCAGTTCTTC. Amino acid sequence: CASSQDPAQGVYNVQFF.

Concerning this clonotype: A much larger clone is a single base away; this may be a read error. The chain carries TRBV11-2 and TRBJ2-3, with 12 bases aligning to TRBD2. The CDR3 length is 16 residues. CDR1 is SGHAT and CDR2 is FQNNGV in the germline V gene. CDR3 residues: CASSLGLAGTTDTQCF. In nucleotides, the CDR3 is TGTGCCAGCAGCCTCGGACTAGCGGGAACCACAGATACGCAGTGTTTT.

For this clonotype: One end of the junction does not line up with germline, which may come from a read error. The V and J genes are TRBV11-2 and TRBJ2-5, with 10 bases that match TRBD2. Germline assignment: CDR1 SGHAT and CDR2 FQNNGV. This CDR3 comprises 18 residues. The CDR3 nucleotides are TGTGCCAGCAACTTACCGGGACTAGCGAGGGGCGCGCATATGACCCAGTACTTC. It translates to CASNLPGLARGAHMTQYF.

Comment on this clonotype: The junction departs from the called germline gene at one end, perhaps through a read error. The V and J genes are TRBV6-2 or TRBV6-3 and TRBJ2-7; no clear D. The CDR3 sequence is 13 residues long. Looked up from germline, CDR1 is MNHEY and CDR2 is SVGEGT. The CDR3 DNA follows: TGTGTCAGCAGCGCCCACACCTCCTACGAGCAGTACTTC. Protein: CVSSAHTSYEQYF.

This clonotype came up once. This chain connects TRBV6-6 to TRBJ1-1; D may be TRBD1 (6 bases). The CDR3 length is 14 residues. Germline V lookup: CDR1 MNHNY, CDR2 SVGAGI (reference sequence). In nucleotides, the CDR3 is TGTGTTAGCAAAGGGGGGGGGGAAACGACTGAAGCTTTCTTT. It encodes CVSKGGGETTEAFF.

This clonotype was counted many times. V is TRBV30 and J is TRBJ2-7; TRBD1 matches 9 bases. The CDR3 covers 14 residues. Germline V lookup: CDR1 GTSNPN, CDR2 SVGIG (reference sequence). V dropped 5 bases and J dropped 6; count of bases not matched to a gene: 11. Here the CDR3 reads CAWDEGTGTGEQYF. The CDR3 DNA follows: TGTGCCTGGGACGAGGGGACAGGGACCGGCGAGCAGTACTTC.

To note about this clonotype: The CDR3 end shows no conserved phenylalanine or tryptophan, and so a read error is likely. V is TRBV4-1 and J is TRBJ1-6; 10 bases fit TRBD1. The CDR3 has 16 amino acids. Germline CDR1 is MGHRA and CDR2 is YSYEKL. CDR3 amino acids: CASSRTGTGDNSLLHL. The CDR3 DNA is TGCGCCAGCAGCAGAACCGGGACAGGGGATAATTCACTCCTCCACTTA.

The table lists this clonotype with many counts. The chain combines TRBV12-3 or TRBV12-4 with TRBJ2-7; 9 bases are a match to TRBD1. The CDR3 sequence is 15 residues long. V dropped 6 bases and J dropped 6; count of bases not matched to a gene: 12. The CDR3 protein is CASSPRGQGYIEQYF. For the CDR3, the DNA is TGTGCCAGCAGCCCGCGTGGACAGGGGTATATCGAGCAGTACTTC.

About this clonotype: Being one base from a much bigger clone, this may be a read error. The V gene is TRBV28, the J gene TRBJ1-5; possibly TRBD1 for D (5 bases). Germline V CDR1 and CDR2: MDHEN, SYDVKM. V shed 8 bases and J shed 4 bases, with 9 bases lying between them. This CDR3 comprises 12 residues. The CDR3 nucleotides are TGTGCCAGCGGGACGGGTAATCAGCCCCAGCATTTT. Encoded protein: CASGTGNQPQHF.

This clonotype was counted a single time. Likely a read error: the CDR3 ends without its conserved phenylalanine or tryptophan. The chain has TRBV4-1 and TRBJ1-6; D possibly corresponds to TRBD1 (5 bases). V dropped 6 bases and J dropped 7 bases, with 16 bases sitting between them. Germline CDR1 and CDR2: MGHRA and YSYEKL. The CDR3 covers 15 residues. CDR3 protein: CASSLGAIINSPLHS. The CDR3 nucleotides read TGCGCCAGCAGTTTAGGGGCGATAATAAATTCACCCCTCCACTCT.

A remark on this clonotype: One junction end disagrees with the germline gene, perhaps due to a read error. J is TRBJ2-5 and V is TRBV11-1; no definite D call. Germline CDR1 reads SGHAT; CDR2 reads FQDESV (reference sequence). The CDR3 totals 12 residues. The CDR3 DNA follows: TGTGCCAGGAGCTTAATAAAAGAGACCCAATACTTC. As protein: CARSLIKETQYF.

With regard to this clonotype: Because the CDR3's place on the DNA is in doubt, the DNA is left out and the CDR3 is given as listed by TCRdb. The genes are TRBV11-2 and TRBJ2-1; whether TRBD2, the table's D call, matches the DNA was not checked. Inclusive of both ends, the CDR3 amounts to 17 amino acids. Germline V lookup: CDR1 SGHAT, CDR2 FQNNGV. This CDR3 reads CASSLVGGGSSYNEHFF.

The CDR3 loop is CASSCHQRWKDGELFF. The CDR3 DNA reads TGTGCCAGCAGTTGTCACCAGCGGTGGAAAGACGGGGAGCTGTTTTTT. The V call is TRBV6-2 or TRBV6-3, the J call TRBJ2-2; D may be TRBD2 (5 bases). The CDR3 consists of 16 residues. With 4 bases removed from V and 7 bases from J, the gap between germline ends came to 19 bases. Looked up from germline, CDR1 is MNHEY and CDR2 is SVGEGT.

This clonotype has at least ten counts. The V gene is TRBV6-1, the J gene TRBJ1-5; 12 nucleotides line up with TRBD1. The ends lost 6 bases at V and 6 bases at J; junction bases unmatched: 6. This CDR3 has 15 residues. CDR1 MNHNS and CDR2 SASEGT come from the germline V gene. Written as DNA, the CDR3 is TGTGCCAGCAGCTTGGGACAGGGGGCGAGTCAGCCCCAGCATTTT. It specifies CASSLGQGASQPQHF.

As for this clonotype: Compared with germline, one end of the junction differs, possibly owing to a read error. V gene TRBV7-9 combines with J gene TRBJ2-3; 11 nucleotides align to TRBD2. This CDR3 has 15 amino acids. Germline lookup yields CDR1 SEHNR and CDR2 FQNEAQ (reference sequence). The DNA for the CDR3 is TGTGCCAGCAGCTTTGCTAGCGGGAGGCCAGATACACAGTATTTT. Its protein product is CASSFASGRPDTQYF.

This clonotype has a handful of counts. This CDR3 fails to terminate in the conserved phenylalanine or tryptophan, so it likely reflects a read error. The DNA is left out, because the CDR3 cannot be placed on it with certainty; the CDR3 is given as TCRdb lists it. The rearrangement joins TRBV6-2 or TRBV6-3 to TRBJ1-1. From its first to its last residue, the CDR3 has 11 amino acids. CDR1 is MNHEY, CDR2 SVGEGT, per germline. CDR3 residues: CASSYSGEAFS.

With respect to this clonotype: This may be a read error, as it is one base from a much larger clone. The gene calls are TRBV12-3 or TRBV12-4 and TRBJ1-1, with 8 bases matching TRBD1. The CDR3 covers 14 residues. CDR3 sequence reads: CVSSSTGAKGVAFF. CDR3 bases: TGTGTCAGCAGTTCGACAGGGGCCAAGGGGGTGGCTTTCTTT.

This clonotype occurred many times. The chain couples TRBV30 to TRBJ2-3; TRBD1 matches at 7 bases. Trimming cost V 2 bases and J 3 bases; bases outside gene matches: 5. There are 14 residues in the CDR3. The germline V gene encodes CDR1 GTSNPN and CDR2 SVGIG (reference sequence). The CDR3 region is CAWSSRGITDTQYF. CDR3 nucleotides: TGTGCCTGGAGTAGCAGGGGGATTACAGATACGCAGTATTTT.

This clonotype was counted ten times or more. The V call is TRBV4-1, the J call TRBJ2-6; D gene ambiguous. The CDR3 totals 14 residues. Deletions cut 6 bases from V and 3 bases from J, with 9 bases between. Germline V gene sequence: CDR1 MGHRA, CDR2 YSYEKL. CDR3 amino acids: CASRKLDGANVLTF. The CDR3 region has the DNA TGCGCCAGCAGGAAGTTGGATGGGGCCAACGTCCTGACTTTC.

This clonotype has at least ten counts. This chain uses TRBV6-1 with TRBJ2-7; D might be TRBD1 (5 bases). V was shortened by 2 bases and J by 3 bases, with 11 bases between the two germline ends. The CDR3 has 14 amino acids. Germline V gives CDR1 MNHNS, CDR2 SASEGT. Written as DNA, the CDR3 is TGTGCCAGCAGTGAAAGGCAGGGCGACTACGAGCAGTACTTC. It specifies CASSERQGDYEQYF.

Concerning this clonotype: This CDR3 fails to terminate in the conserved phenylalanine or tryptophan, so it likely reflects a read error. This chain connects TRBV6-5 to TRBJ1-5; 7 positions match TRBD1. The CDR3 is made up of 15 amino acids. From germline, CDR1 is MNHEY and CDR2 SVGAGI. The CDR3 coding sequence is TGTGCCAGCAGTTCAACAACAGGGGTCGATCAGCACCAGCATTAT. Translation gives CASSSTTGVDQHQHY.

A remark on this clonotype: Compared with germline, one end of the junction differs, possibly owing to a read error. This chain links TRBV10-3 with TRBJ2-3; D gene unclear. This CDR3 has 11 amino acids. CDR1 ENHRY and CDR2 SYGVKD come from the germline V gene. CDR3 nucleotides: TGTGCCATTAGTGAGCTAGATATGCAGTATTTT. Its protein is CAISELDMQYF.

A remark on this clonotype: One end of the junction fails to match germline, which may point to a read error. The chain is built from TRBV29-1 and TRBJ2-1, with unresolved D. The CDR3 runs 15 residues. Germline V gene sequence: CDR1 SQVTM, CDR2 ANQGSEA. This chain's CDR3 is CSVGIRPSPYNEQFF. As DNA, the CDR3 is TGCAGTGTTGGAATCCGACCGAGCCCCTACAATGAGCAGTTCTTC.

With regard to this clonotype: The CDR3 ends on some other residue instead of the conserved phenylalanine or tryptophan, so this is likely a read error. The chain uses TRBV29-1 and TRBJ2-3; TRBD1 aligns across 7 bases. Looked up from germline, CDR1 is SQVTM and CDR2 is ANQGSEA. There are 13 residues in the CDR3. Losses at the gene ends were 8 bases for V and 3 bases for J; bases not matched to a gene: 8. The CDR3 nucleotides read TGCAGCCTCTCAGGGGGACGGACAGATACGCAGTATTCT. Translation gives CSLSGGRTDTQYS.

Note on this clonotype: A much larger clone lies one base from this, so it may be a read error. This chain's CDR3 is CVSSSTGVGANVLTF. The CDR3 nucleotides read TGTGTCAGCAGCTCGACGGGAGTAGGGGCCAACGTCCTGACTTTC. This chain connects TRBV5-4 to TRBJ2-6; D is possibly TRBD2 (6 bases). Per germline, CDR1 SGHNT and CDR2 YYREEE (reference sequence). The CDR3 has 15 residues.

On this clonotype itself: Since no conserved phenylalanine or tryptophan closes the CDR3, a read error is the likely cause. The chain joins TRBV11-1 to TRBJ2-1; no definite D call. Germline values: CDR1 SGHAT, CDR2 FQDESV (reference sequence). The V gene lost 8 bases and the J gene lost 8 bases, with 13 bases spanning the gap. The CDR3 spans 12 residues. DNA for the CDR3: TGTGCCAGCGGCCCCCATGTCGATGAGCAGTTCTTA. Protein: CASGPHVDEQFL.

Ten or more counts support this clonotype. V is TRBV20-1 and J is TRBJ1-1; D uncertain. This CDR3 is 13 amino acids long. Per germline, CDR1 DFQATT and CDR2 SNEGSKA (reference sequence). Deletions cut 7 bases from V and 1 base from J, with 13 bases between. CDR3 nucleotide sequence: TGCAGTGTTCGCCAATGGGAGAACACTGAAGCTTTCTTT. This codes for CSVRQWENTEAFF.

This clonotype was observed a single time. With a much larger clone just one base away, this may be a read error. The chain has TRBV6-1 and TRBJ2-1; D is perhaps TRBD2 (5 bases). CDR1 and CDR2 (germline): MNHNS, SASEGT. The CDR3 is 13 amino acids. The CDR3, as DNA: TGTGGCAGCAGTGAAGGTTGGACTAATGAGCAGTTCTTC. Its protein product is CGSSEGWTNEQFF.

This clonotype has only one observation. Sequence at one end of the junction differs from germline and may be a read error. The chain uses TRBV6-5 and TRBJ2-3; possible D gene TRBD2, 7 bases. The CDR3 is 17 amino acids. Germline V CDR1 and CDR2: MNHEY, SVGAGI. CDR3 DNA sequence: TGTACCAGCAGCCGTAGTAGGGGGGGCCTTGGCACAGATACGCAGTATTTT. Translating it yields CTSSRSRGGLGTDTQYF.

V is TRBV6-5 and J is TRBJ2-1; D is ambiguous. The germline CDR1 and CDR2 sequences are MNHEY and SVGAGI. This CDR3 spans 13 amino acids. Here the CDR3 reads CVAISSAYNEQFF. The CDR3 region has the DNA TGTGTCGCTATAAGCTCCGCCTACAATGAGCAGTTCTTC.